This T cell receptor beta chain was captured by sequencing in a study of CD8 T cells in ankylosing spondylitis. For TCR beta, libraries came from quantitative 5'-RACE with molecular barcodes. TCRdb reanalysed the 5' RACE reads using MiXCR and keeps one entry per CDR3 protein. The sample records around 250,000 distinct CDR3 sequences, around 10% being singletons. This clonotype was counted between two and nine times. What it binds is not known. Overall study findings and caveats: Past research had described some motif variants in reactive arthritis synovial fluid and blood. A motif of eight highly homologous TCR beta variants was seen as apparently characteristic of ankylosing spondylitis blood. Reports say disease-linked clones showed up significantly more in matched ankylosing spondylitis synovial fluid.

The CDR3 loop spans 14 amino acids. Germline loops: CDR1 MDHEN, CDR2 SYDVKM. V lost 8 bases and J lost 4; bases outside the gene matches: 8. The receptor was isolated from a male donor with ankylosing spondylitis or in good health (not recorded which). This rearrangement joins TRBV28 to TRBJ2-1; TRBD1 matches at 7 bases. Sample: blood, either unsorted or a sorted T cell fraction (not recorded which). CDR3 amino acids: CASDPQGEYNEQFF. DNA of the CDR3: TGTGCCAGCGATCCTCAGGGGGAATACAATGAGCAGTTCTTC.